This TCR beta chain was found in a study of blood T cell repertoires in COVID-19 (dated by TCRdb to about 2020). About the investigation overall: The collaborator samples originated in the United States, Italy and Spain and spanned the acute and convalescent phases of COVID-19. The repertoires were made available in a free public database intended to serve as a resource for research on the immune response to SARS-CoV-2. Where HLA class I and class II types were available, the types were taken from metadata supplied by the sample provider, not from assay-based typing. The samples were drawn from two sources: the first 160 participants of the ongoing ImmuneRACE study, and 1,200 or so subjects contributed by 6 global collaborators. The prospective study material was composed of cDNA or gDNA derived from T cells, B-cell-depleted T cells, or PBMCs. Subjects who had been exposed to COVID-19, were actively infected with it, or had recovered from it provided the deeply sampled blood TCRbeta repertoires that made up the dataset. The sample metadata nearly always contained a de-identified subject ID, COVID-19 status, age in years and sex.

Notes on this clone: The antigen it binds to is not known. Base qualities were left out, and no much larger clone turns up one base away.

TCRbeta CDR3 regions were amplified from genomic DNA using the immunoSEQ Assay, a bias-controlled multiplex PCR. In the original analysis: The number of nucleated cells in each sample was estimated by amplification of reference gene primers within the assay. Sequence reads were collapsed and filtered to measure the absolute abundance of every unique TCRbeta CDR3 rearrangement. For each sample, productive Simpson clonality was calculated as the square root of Simpson's diversity index over productive rearrangements. In its TCRdb copy, this immuneACCESS table keeps in-frame sequences only and misses some clones. Where compared with another copy, unresolved V genes explain less than half of these, and the others have no known cause. Clone size and the V and J calls come from that table; the DNA yielded D and trimming. In this sample the table shows under 40,000 clones, 90% to 95% of which occur a single time. The top ten constitute roughly 38% of the sample.

General findings and caveats noted by the study authors: Clinical and demographic metadata were provided uncurated, with the amount varying by source and participant.

The collaborating institutions used their own protocols to collect whole blood in K2EDTA tubes. For TCRbeta analysis, collaborator samples were shipped as frozen whole blood, as isolated PBMCs, or as DNA extracted from either sample type. The sequenced material came from peripheral blood. This clonotype was obtained from a man aged 55 to 70 with active or convalescent COVID-19.

Read as DNA, the sequence is TGTGCCAGCAGCTTGGACCCTACAGGGGAGACCCAGTACTTC. This is translated as CASSLDPTGETQYF. This receptor chain uses TRBV5-8 and TRBJ2-5; the D gene is perhaps TRBD1, on 6 matching bases. The CDR3 contains 14 residues, cysteine and phenylalanine counted. Only the CDR3 portion is preserved as DNA: 42 bases, with reading frame beginning at the first base. CDR1 and CDR2 were assigned from the germline V gene as SGHTS and YDEGEE. The junction shows trimming of 0 bases on V and 5 bases on J, plus 11 bases between the germline ends. Supplemented by the reference TRBV5-8 and TRBJ2-5 proteins around the CDR3, the complete variable domain is EAGVTQSPTHLIKTRGQQATLRCSPISGHTSVYWYQQALGLGLQFLLWYDEGEERNRGNFPPRFSGRQFPNYSSELNVNALELEDSALYLCASSLDPTGETQYFGPGTRLLVL.